These T cell receptor beta chains were read from a single sample in a study of blood T cells in healthy people across ages. TCRdb passed the 5' RACE reads through MiXCR, listing each CDR3 protein once. Of 1.5 million to 2 million distinct CDR3 sequences listed, roughly 52% are singletons. The sample taken for sequencing was blood. These receptors were collected from a woman aged 40 to 50 in good health. The CDR3 runs from the conserved cysteine through the conserved F or W. D genes are given only for firm matches. Clone size is given for some rows only: seen once, a few or many times, or a class if the clone is expanded.

V gene,CDR3 length,J gene,clone size,D gene,CDR3 protein,CDR3 DNA
TRBV6-5,14,TRBJ2-4,-,TRBD1,CASSYDRGQNIQYF,TGTGCCAGCAGTTACGACAGGGGCCAAAACATTCAGTACTTC
TRBV7-2,14,TRBJ2-7,-,TRBD1,CASSWGQRDYEQYF,TGTGCCAGCAGCTGGGGACAGCGAGACTACGAGCAGTACTTC
TRBV29-1,12,TRBJ2-5,-,-,CSVGDNQETQYF,TGCAGCGTTGGGGACAACCAAGAGACCCAGTACTTC
TRBV18,14,TRBJ2-4,-,-,CASSPPALQETQCF,TGTGCCAGCTCACCACCGGCCTTACAAGAGACCCAGTGCTTC
TRBV20-1,14,TRBJ2-5,-,TRBD1,CSASYRGHGETQYF,TGCAGTGCTAGTTACAGGGGGCATGGAGAGACCCAGTACTTC
TRBV4-3,17,TRBJ1-4,-,-,CASSQDAGAATNEKLFF,TGCGCCAGCAGCCAAGATGCGGGGGCTGCAACTAATGAAAAACTGTTTTTT
TRBV7-2,15,TRBJ2-5,-,-,CASSLNPGLQETQYF,TGTGCCAGCAGTTTGAATCCGGGTCTCCAAGAGACCCAGTACTTC
TRBV6-5,17,TRBJ2-1,-,TRBD2,CANSYPTSGGTYNEQFF,TGTGCCAACAGTTACCCGACTAGCGGGGGGACTTACAATGAGCAGTTCTTC
TRBV5-1,12,TRBJ2-1,many,-,CASSLGGNEQFF,TGTGCCAGCAGCTTAGGGGGCAATGAGCAGTTCTTC
TRBV10-1,18,TRBJ2-3,few,-,CASSDDYGVAGAVDTQYF,TGCGCCAGCAGTGATGACTACGGAGTAGCTGGGGCTGTAGATACGCAGTATTTT
TRBV7-2,13,TRBJ2-7,-,-,CASSPQGNSEQYF,TGTGCCAGCAGCCCACAGGGTAACAGTGAGCAGTACTTC
TRBV10-3,18,TRBJ1-2,few,TRBD1,CAISGAGKTGTSNYGYTF,TGTGCCATCAGTGGCGCGGGGAAGACAGGGACGTCCAACTATGGCTACACCTTC
TRBV4-2,17,TRBJ2-7,few,TRBD1,CASSQQAAGTGTYEQYF,TGTGCCAGCAGCCAACAAGCTGCCGGGACAGGGACCTACGAGCAGTACTTC
TRBV5-5,15,TRBJ2-1,few,TRBD1,CASSSPRSGQGVWFF,TGTGCCAGCAGCTCCCCGCGGTCGGGACAGGGGGTATGGTTCTTC
TRBV7-7,18,TRBJ2-2,-,-,CASSLALLGAASTGELFF,TGTGCTAGCAGCTTAGCGCTTTTAGGGGCGGCGAGCACCGGGGAGCTGTTTTTT
TRBV5-1,16,TRBJ2-1,-,TRBD2,CASSLAGSGGANEQFF,TGCGCCAGCAGCTTGGCCGGTAGCGGGGGAGCGAATGAGCAGTTCTTC
TRBV20-1,13,TRBJ2-3,-,-,CSARGSPGDTQYF,TGCAGTGCTAGGGGCAGCCCGGGAGATACGCAGTATTTT
TRBV15,17,TRBJ2-5,once,-,CATSREIVGNSGETQYF,TGTGCCACCAGCAGAGAGATCGTCGGAAACTCGGGAGAGACCCAGTACTTC
TRBV28,14,TRBJ2-5,-,-,CASRLSDVRETQYF,TGTGCCAGCAGGTTATCCGATGTCAGGGAGACCCAGTACTTC
TRBV7-6,16,TRBJ2-1,few,TRBD2,CASSDPLAGQYNEQFF,TGTGCCAGCAGCGACCCTTTAGCGGGCCAGTACAATGAGCAGTTCTTC
TRBV20-1,16,TRBJ2-2,-,TRBD2,CSARPQLAGDTGELFF,TGCAGTGCTAGACCCCAACTAGCGGGGGACACCGGGGAGCTGTTTTTT
TRBV25-1,12,TRBJ2-3,few,-,CASSEGSYTQYF,TGTGCCAGCAGTGAGGGGAGTTATACGCAGTATTTT
TRBV20-1,15,TRBJ2-7,-,-,CSAKPGGRGVNEQYF,TGCAGTGCTAAGCCCGGGGGCAGGGGGGTCAATGAGCAGTACTTC
TRBV9,14,TRBJ2-6,few,-,CASEGASGANVLTF,TGTGCCAGCGAAGGGGCCTCTGGGGCCAACGTCCTGACTTTC
TRBV24-1,17,TRBJ2-5,-,-,CATSVRGGQEGWNEQYF,TGTGCCACCAGTGTCCGGGGCGGGCAGGAGGGTTGGAATGAGCAGTACTTC
TRBV28,15,TRBJ1-2,-,-,CASSSTRRAPYGYTF,TGTGCCAGCAGTTCAACCCGGCGAGCCCCCTATGGCTACACCTTC
TRBV29-1,13,TRBJ1-6,-,-,CSVSPFYGSPLHF,TGCAGCGTTAGTCCCTTCTACGGCTCACCCCTCCACTTT
TRBV20-1,14,TRBJ2-7,few,-,CSANQGFRTYEQYF,TGCAGTGCCAACCAGGGGTTTAGGACCTACGAGCAGTACTTC
TRBV7-2,14,TRBJ2-3,many,TRBD2,CASTLTSGTDTQYF,TGTGCCAGCACCCTGACTAGCGGCACAGATACGCAGTATTTT
TRBV10-3,15,TRBJ1-2,-,-,CAISEWQGGDYGYTF,TGTGCCATCAGTGAGTGGCAGGGCGGGGACTATGGCTACACCTTC
TRBV6-6,13,TRBJ2-3,-,TRBD2,CTSTSGTSGRQYF,TGTACCAGCACCTCCGGGACTAGCGGGAGGCAGTATTTT
TRBV4-1,16,TRBJ2-1,few,-,CASSHPGLGSRNEQFF,TGCGCCAGCAGCCACCCCGGTTTAGGTAGTCGCAATGAGCAGTTCTTC
TRBV20-1,15,TRBJ2-5,-,TRBD1,CSAPSPGTGPKTQYF,TGCAGTGCTCCCAGTCCCGGGACAGGGCCGAAGACCCAGTACTTC
TRBV28,16,TRBJ2-6,few,-,CASTSTANSGANVLTF,TGTGCCAGCACATCGACAGCAAACTCTGGGGCCAACGTCCTGACTTTC
TRBV24-1,16,TRBJ2-7,-,-,CATSDPTATSSYEQYF,TGTGCCACCAGTGATCCGACGGCAACGTCCTCCTACGAGCAGTACTTC
TRBV7-9,16,TRBJ2-5,-,-,CASSFKPDRPMETQYF,TGTGCCAGCAGCTTCAAACCGGACAGACCGATGGAGACCCAGTACTTC
TRBV20-1,14,TRBJ1-2,few,-,CSARDQGSNYGYTF,TGCAGTGCTAGAGATCAGGGATCTAACTATGGCTACACCTTC
TRBV14,13,TRBJ2-7,-,-,CASSQVGQLEQYF,TGTGCCAGCAGCCAAGTTGGACAGCTCGAGCAGTACTTC
TRBV6-5,14,TRBJ2-5,-,-,CASTLGASQETQYF,TGTGCCAGCACCCTAGGGGCCAGCCAAGAGACCCAGTACTTC
TRBV4-3,15,TRBJ2-1,few,TRBD2,CASSRSSGGAHEQFF,TGCGCCAGCAGCCGCTCTAGCGGGGGGGCACATGAGCAGTTCTTC
TRBV28,16,TRBJ2-3,-,TRBD2,CASSTSGATEGYTQYF,TGTGCCAGCAGCACTAGCGGGGCGACGGAAGGATATACGCAGTATTTT
TRBV4-3,16,TRBJ2-3,few,-,CASSQGQGRSTDTQYF,TGCGCCAGCAGCCAAGGTCAGGGAAGGAGCACAGATACGCAGTATTTT
TRBV25-1,13,TRBJ1-1,-,-,CASRMGANIEAFF,TGTGCCAGCAGGATGGGGGCGAACATCGAAGCTTTCTTT
TRBV7-9,17,TRBJ1-2,once,TRBD1,CASSLATTGRTNYGYTF,TGTGCCAGCAGCTTAGCCACGACAGGGAGAACTAACTATGGCTACACCTTC
TRBV28,15,TRBJ2-5,-,TRBD2,CASSLKAGVQETQYF,TGTGCCAGCAGTTTAAAAGCGGGGGTACAAGAGACCCAGTACTTC